This T cell receptor (beta chain) is from a study of OX40 agonist ivuxolimab in advanced cancers. Context from the whole study: The costimulatory receptor OX40 (CD134) was targeted by ivuxolimab, a fully human IgG2 agonistic monoclonal antibody. Intravenous ivuxolimab was administered to patients every 2 weeks at six dose levels: 0.01, 0.1, 0.3, 1.5, 3 and 10 mg/kg. Of the approximately 50 dose-escalation patients, hepatocellular carcinoma was present in some 19, melanoma in roughly 15, renal cell carcinoma in 9 and head and neck cancer in 9. A male proportion of around 80% and a mean age of about 60 years, ranging from about 20 to 80, were recorded for the dose-escalation cohort. Patients were allowed to have had prior anti-PD-1, anti-PD-L1 or anti-CTLA-4 therapy, and 40% of the dose-escalation patients had previously received checkpoint inhibitors. Partial responses occurred in three dose-escalation patients, of whom one had hepatocellular carcinoma and two had cutaneous melanoma. The point of sequencing TCRbeta in the periphery was to test whether ivuxolimab changed TCR sequence diversity and drove clonal T-cell expansion. The paper describes the monotherapy dose-escalation part (N of about 55 patients) of the phase I trial of ivuxolimab. Summary of the overall study and its limitations: At doses from 0.1 to 3.0 mg/kg, clonal expansion was seen in both CD4+ and CD8+ blood T cells between baseline and week 6. In partial responders in the 0.1-3.0 mg/kg groups, normalized peripheral clonal expansion was found to be among the lowest, especially among CD8+ T cells. Low levels of normalized T-cell clonal expansion were also seen in some patients who did not respond. On average, CD8+ T cells showed more expanded clones than CD4+ T cells after ivuxolimab. The antigen specificity of the peripheral T cells that underwent clonal expansion was not determined.

The CDR3 covers 12 residues, taking in both the cysteine and the phenylalanine. This entry keeps only the CDR3 DNA: 36 bases, framed from base 1. Trimming takes 0 bases from V and 5 bases from J, and the germline ends sit 6 bases apart. For CDR1 and CDR2, the germline V gene lists SGHDT and YYEEEE. Note on this clone: This receptor's antigen is unknown. Per-base qualities were not stored, and no clone one base away is much larger.

Patients with autoimmune disease history or receiving systemic immunosuppression were excluded from the trial. Peripheral blood for TCR sequencing was collected from all dose cohorts at baseline, on cycle 4 day 1, and on cycle 7 day 1. The samples were drawn from a first-in-human, open-label, multicenter phase I dose-escalation trial of ivuxolimab. The trial enrolled adults with locally advanced or metastatic head and neck squamous cell, hepatocellular, melanoma or renal cell carcinoma. Before TCR sequencing, CD4+ and CD8+ T cells were separately sorted from peripheral blood. For sequencing of the TCRbeta CDR3 region, genomic DNA was extracted from the sorted cells. TCRbeta CDR3 regions were sequenced using the immunoSEQ Assay. TCRdb limited this immuneACCESS table to in-frame rearrangements with V and J called. A share of clones is missing; checked studies link under half to unresolved V genes, and the rest is unexplained. The sample table contains roughly 72,000 clones; only one count was recorded for over 70% of them. Of the sample, around 5% is held by the ten largest clones.

This receptor was identified in an adult with an advanced solid tumor such as melanoma, head and neck, liver or kidney cancer. The sequence links TRBV5-6 to TRBJ2-7; no D segment can be confidently identified. The sequenced sample was CD4+ or CD8+ T cells sorted from blood, obtained in a trial of the OX40 agonist ivuxolimab. In nucleotide form, the sequence is TGTGCCAGCAGCTTGGCGGAAAACGAGCAGTACTTC. Its product reads: CASSLAENEQYF.